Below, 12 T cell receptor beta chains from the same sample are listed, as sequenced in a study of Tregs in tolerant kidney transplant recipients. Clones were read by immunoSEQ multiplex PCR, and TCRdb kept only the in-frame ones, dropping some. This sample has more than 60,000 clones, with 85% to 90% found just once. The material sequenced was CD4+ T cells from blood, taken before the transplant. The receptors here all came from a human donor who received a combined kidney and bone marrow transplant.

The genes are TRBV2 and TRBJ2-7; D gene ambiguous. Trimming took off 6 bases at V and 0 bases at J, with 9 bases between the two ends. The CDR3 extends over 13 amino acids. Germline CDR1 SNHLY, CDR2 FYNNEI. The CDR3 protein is CASSGWASYEQYF. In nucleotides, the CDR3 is TGTGCCAGCAGCGGATGGGCCTCCTACGAGCAGTACTTC.

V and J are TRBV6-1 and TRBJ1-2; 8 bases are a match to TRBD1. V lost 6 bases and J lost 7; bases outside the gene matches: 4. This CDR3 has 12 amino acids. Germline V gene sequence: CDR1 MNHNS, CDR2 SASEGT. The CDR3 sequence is CASRPGGFGYTF. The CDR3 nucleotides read TGTGCCAGCAGACCAGGGGGCTTTGGCTACACCTTC.

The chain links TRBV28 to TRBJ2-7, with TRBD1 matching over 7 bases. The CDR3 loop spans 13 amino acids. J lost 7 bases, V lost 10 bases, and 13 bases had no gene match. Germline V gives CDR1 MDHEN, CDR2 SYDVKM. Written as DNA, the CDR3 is TGTGCCACTTTAACCCGGGACAGAAGGGAGCAGTACTTC. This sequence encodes CATLTRDRREQYF.

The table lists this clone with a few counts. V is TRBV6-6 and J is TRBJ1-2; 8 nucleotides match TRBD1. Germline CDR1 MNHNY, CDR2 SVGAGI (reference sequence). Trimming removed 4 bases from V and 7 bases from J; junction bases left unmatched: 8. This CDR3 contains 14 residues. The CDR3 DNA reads TGTGCCAGCAGTTTGAACAGGGGGAGGGCTGGCTACACCTTC. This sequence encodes CASSLNRGRAGYTF.

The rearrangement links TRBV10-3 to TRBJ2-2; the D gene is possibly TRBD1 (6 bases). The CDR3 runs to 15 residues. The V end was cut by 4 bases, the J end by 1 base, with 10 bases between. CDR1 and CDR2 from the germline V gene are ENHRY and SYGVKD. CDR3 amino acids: CAISAGQQNTGELFF. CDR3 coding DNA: TGTGCCATCAGTGCCGGACAGCAGAACACCGGGGAGCTGTTTTTT.

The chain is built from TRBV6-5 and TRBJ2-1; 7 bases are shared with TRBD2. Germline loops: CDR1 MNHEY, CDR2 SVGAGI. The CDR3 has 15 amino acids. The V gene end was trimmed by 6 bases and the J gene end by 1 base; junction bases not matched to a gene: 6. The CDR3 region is CASRATGGSYNEQFF. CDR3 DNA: TGTGCCAGCAGGGCTACGGGAGGTTCCTACAATGAGCAGTTCTTC.

The CDR3, as DNA: TGTGCCAGCAGCTTAGCGACCGGGACAGGGGGAAACTATGGCTACACCTTC. It translates to CASSLATGTGGNYGYTF. This rearrangement joins TRBV11-2 to TRBJ1-2, with TRBD1 matching over 11 bases. CDR3 length: 17 residues. CDR1 and CDR2 from the germline V gene are SGHAT and FQNNGV. Trimming at V came to 1 base and at J to 2 bases, leaving 6 bases not matched to a gene. The full variable domain, in which reference TRBV11-2 and TRBJ1-2 provide the parts outside the CDR3, is EAGVAQSPRYKIIEKRQSVAFWCNPISGHATLYWYQQILGQGPKLLIQFQNNGVVDDSQLPKDRFSAERLKGVDSTLKIQPAKLEDSAVYLCASSLATGTGGNYGYTFGSGTRLTVV.

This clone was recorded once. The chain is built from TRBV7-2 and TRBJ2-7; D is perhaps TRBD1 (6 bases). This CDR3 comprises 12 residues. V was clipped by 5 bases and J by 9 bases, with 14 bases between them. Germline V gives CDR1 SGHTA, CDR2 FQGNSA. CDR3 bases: TGTGCCAGCAGCGCCGACAGGATGTGGCAGTACTTC. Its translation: CASSADRMWQYF.

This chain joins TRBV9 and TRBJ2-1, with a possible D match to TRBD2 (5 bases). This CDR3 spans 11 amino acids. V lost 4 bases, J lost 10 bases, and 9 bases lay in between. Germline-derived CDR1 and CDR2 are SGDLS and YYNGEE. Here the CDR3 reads CASSPGWEQFF. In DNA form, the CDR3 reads TGTGCCAGCAGCCCGGGGTGGGAGCAGTTCTTC.

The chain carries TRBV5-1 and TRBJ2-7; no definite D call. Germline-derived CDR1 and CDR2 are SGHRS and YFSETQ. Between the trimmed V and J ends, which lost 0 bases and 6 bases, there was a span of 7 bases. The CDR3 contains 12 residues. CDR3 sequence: CASSLGPTEQYF. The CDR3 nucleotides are TGCGCCAGCAGCTTGGGGCCAACCGAGCAGTACTTC. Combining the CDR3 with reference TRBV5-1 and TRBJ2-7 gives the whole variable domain KAGVTQTPRYLIKTRGQQVTLSCSPISGHRSVSWYQQTPGQGLQFLFEYFSETQRNKGNFPGRFSGRQFSNSRSEMNVSTLELGDSALYLCASSLGPTEQYFGPGTRLTVT.

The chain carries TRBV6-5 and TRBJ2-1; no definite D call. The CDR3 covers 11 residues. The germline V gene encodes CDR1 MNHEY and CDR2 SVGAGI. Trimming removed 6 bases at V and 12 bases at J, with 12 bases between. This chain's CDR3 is CASSSSNRQFF. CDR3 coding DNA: TGTGCCAGCAGCTCCAGTAACCGGCAGTTCTTC.

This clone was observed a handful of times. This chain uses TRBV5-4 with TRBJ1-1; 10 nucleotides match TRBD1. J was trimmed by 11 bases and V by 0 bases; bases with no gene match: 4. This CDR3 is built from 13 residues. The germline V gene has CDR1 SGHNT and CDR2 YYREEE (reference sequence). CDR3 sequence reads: CASSLGDRGFAFF. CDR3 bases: TGTGCCAGCAGCTTGGGGGACAGGGGATTTGCTTTCTTT.